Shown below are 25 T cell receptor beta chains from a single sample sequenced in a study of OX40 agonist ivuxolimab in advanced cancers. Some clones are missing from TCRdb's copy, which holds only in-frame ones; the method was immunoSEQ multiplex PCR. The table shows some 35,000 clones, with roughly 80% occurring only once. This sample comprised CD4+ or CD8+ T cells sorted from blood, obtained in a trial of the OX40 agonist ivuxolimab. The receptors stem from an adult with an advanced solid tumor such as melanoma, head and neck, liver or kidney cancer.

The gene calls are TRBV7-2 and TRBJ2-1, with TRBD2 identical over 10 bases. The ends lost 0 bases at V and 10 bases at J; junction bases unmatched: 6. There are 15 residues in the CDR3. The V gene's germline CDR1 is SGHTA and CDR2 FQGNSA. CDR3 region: CASSLATSGAEEQFF. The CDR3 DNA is TGTGCCAGCAGCTTAGCAACTAGCGGGGCGGAGGAGCAGTTCTTC.

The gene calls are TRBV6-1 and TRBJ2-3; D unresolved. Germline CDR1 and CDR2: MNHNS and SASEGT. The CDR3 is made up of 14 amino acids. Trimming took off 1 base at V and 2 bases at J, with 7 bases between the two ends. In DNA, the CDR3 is TGTGCCAGCAGTGAAGTCACAGCCACAGATACGCAGTATTTT. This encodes CASSEVTATDTQYF.

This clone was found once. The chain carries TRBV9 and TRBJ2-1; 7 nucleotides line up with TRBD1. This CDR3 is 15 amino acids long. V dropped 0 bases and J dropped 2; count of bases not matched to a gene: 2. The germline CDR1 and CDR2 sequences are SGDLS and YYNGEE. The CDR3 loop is CASSVAGQPYNEQFF. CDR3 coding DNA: TGTGCCAGCAGCGTAGCGGGACAGCCCTACAATGAGCAGTTCTTC. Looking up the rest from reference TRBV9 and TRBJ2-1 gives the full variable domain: DSGVTQTPKHLITATGQRVTLRCSPRSGDLSVYWYQQSLDQGLQFLIQYYNGEERAKGNILERFSAQQFPDLHSELNLSSLELGDSALYFCASSVAGQPYNEQFFGPGTRLTVL.

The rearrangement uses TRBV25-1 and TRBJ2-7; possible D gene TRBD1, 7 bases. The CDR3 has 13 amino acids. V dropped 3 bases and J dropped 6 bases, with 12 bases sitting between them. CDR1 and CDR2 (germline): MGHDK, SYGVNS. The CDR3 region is CASSETGTAEQYF. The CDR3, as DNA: TGTGCCAGCAGTGAGACAGGGACTGCCGAGCAGTACTTC.

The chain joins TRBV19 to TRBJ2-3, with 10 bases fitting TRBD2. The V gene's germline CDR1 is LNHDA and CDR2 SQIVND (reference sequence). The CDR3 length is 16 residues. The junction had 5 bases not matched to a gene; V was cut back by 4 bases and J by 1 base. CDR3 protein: CASSTGLAVGTDTQYF. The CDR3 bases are TGTGCCAGTAGTACCGGACTAGCGGTAGGCACAGATACGCAGTATTTT.

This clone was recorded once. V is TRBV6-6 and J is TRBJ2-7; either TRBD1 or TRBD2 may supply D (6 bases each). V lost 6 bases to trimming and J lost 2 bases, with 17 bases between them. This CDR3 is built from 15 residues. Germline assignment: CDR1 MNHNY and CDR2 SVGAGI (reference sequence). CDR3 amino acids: CASSAEGGSAYEQYF. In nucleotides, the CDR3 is TGTGCCAGCAGCGCCGAGGGGGGTTCAGCCTACGAGCAGTACTTC.

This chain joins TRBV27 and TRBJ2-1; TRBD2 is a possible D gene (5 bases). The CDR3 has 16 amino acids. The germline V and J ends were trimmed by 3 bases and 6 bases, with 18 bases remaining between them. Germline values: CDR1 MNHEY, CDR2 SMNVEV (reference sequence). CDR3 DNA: TGTGCCAGCAGTTTTTTAGGTCTAGCCGAGAGCAATGAGCAGTTCTTC. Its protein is CASSFLGLAESNEQFF.

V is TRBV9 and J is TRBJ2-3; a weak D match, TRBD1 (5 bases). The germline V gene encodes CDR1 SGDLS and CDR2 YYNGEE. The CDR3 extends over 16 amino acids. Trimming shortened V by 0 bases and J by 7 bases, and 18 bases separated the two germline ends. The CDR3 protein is CASSVAVDIPLNTQYF. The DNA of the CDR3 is TGTGCCAGCAGCGTAGCTGTGGACATCCCACTTAATACGCAGTATTTT.

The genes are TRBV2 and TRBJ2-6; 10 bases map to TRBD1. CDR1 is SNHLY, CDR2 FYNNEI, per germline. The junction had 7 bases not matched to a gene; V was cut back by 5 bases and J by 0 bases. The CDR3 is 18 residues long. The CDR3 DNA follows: TGTGCCAGCAGTCCCGGGACAGGGGACTTCTCTGGGGCCAACGTCCTGACTTTC. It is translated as CASSPGTGDFSGANVLTF.

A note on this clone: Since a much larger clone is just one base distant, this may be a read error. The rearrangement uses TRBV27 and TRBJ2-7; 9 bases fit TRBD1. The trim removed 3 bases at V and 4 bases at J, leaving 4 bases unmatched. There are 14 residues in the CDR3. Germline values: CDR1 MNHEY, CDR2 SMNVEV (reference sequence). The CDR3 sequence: CASSFGQGFYEQYF. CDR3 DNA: TGTGCCAGCAGTTTCGGACAGGGGTTTTACGAGCAGTACTTC.

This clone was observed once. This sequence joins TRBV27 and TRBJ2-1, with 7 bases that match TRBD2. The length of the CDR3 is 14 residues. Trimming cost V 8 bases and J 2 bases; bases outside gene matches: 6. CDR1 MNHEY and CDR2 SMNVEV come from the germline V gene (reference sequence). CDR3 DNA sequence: TGTGCCAGCTCGGGCGGGAGTACCTACAATGAGCAGTTCTTC. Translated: CASSGGSTYNEQFF.

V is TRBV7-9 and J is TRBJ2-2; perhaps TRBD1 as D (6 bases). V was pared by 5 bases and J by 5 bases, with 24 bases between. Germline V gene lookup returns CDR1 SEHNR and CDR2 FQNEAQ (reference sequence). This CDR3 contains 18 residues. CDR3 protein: CASSPNRDTEVTTGELFF. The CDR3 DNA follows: TGTGCCAGCAGCCCGAACCGGGACACGGAGGTCACGACCGGGGAGCTGTTTTTT.

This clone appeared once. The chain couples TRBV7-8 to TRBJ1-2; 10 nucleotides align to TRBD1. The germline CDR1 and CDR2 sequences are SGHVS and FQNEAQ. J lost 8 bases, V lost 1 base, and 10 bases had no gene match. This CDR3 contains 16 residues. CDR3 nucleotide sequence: TGTGCCAGCAGCTTAGGGACGACAGGGGGCTCTGGAGGCTACACCTTC. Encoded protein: CASSLGTTGGSGGYTF.

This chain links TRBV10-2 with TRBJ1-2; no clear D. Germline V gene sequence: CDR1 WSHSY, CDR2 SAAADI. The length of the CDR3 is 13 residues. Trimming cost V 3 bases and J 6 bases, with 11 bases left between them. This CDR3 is CASSEGLKDGYTF. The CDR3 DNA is TGCGCCAGCAGTGAAGGGCTGAAAGATGGCTACACCTTC.

Here the CDR3 DNA reads TGTGCCACCAGCGTGGACAGGGCCCACAATGAGCAGTTCTTC. It is translated as CATSVDRAHNEQFF. The chain couples TRBV15 to TRBJ2-1; 8 bases are shared with TRBD1. The J segment lost 5 bases and the V segment lost 5 bases, leaving 5 bases of the junction unmatched. This CDR3 is built from 14 residues. From germline, CDR1 is LNHNV and CDR2 YYDKDF (reference sequence).

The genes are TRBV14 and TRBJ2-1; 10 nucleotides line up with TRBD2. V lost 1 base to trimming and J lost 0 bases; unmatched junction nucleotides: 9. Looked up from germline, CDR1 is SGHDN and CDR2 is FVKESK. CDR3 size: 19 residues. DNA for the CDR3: TGTGCCAGCAGCCAAGTCAGCGGGAGGGTCGCGAGCTCCTACAATGAGCAGTTCTTC. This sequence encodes CASSQVSGRVASSYNEQFF. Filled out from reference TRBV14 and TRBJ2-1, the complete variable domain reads EAGVTQFPSHSVIEKGQTVTLRCDPISGHDNLYWYRRVMGKEIKFLLHFVKESKQDESGMPNNRFLAERTGGTYSTLKVQPAELEDSGVYFCASSQVSGRVASSYNEQFFGPGTRLTVL.

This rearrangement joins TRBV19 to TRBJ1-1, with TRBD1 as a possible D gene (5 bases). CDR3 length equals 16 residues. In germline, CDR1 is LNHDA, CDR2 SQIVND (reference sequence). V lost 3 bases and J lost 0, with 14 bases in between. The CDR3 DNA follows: TGTGCCAGTAGTATGGGGTGGGGCAGCATGAACACTGAAGCTTTCTTT. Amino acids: CASSMGWGSMNTEAFF.

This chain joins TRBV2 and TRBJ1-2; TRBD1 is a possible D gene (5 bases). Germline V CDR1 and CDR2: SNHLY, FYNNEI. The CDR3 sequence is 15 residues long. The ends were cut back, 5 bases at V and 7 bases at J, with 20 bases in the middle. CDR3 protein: CASSYENRDQSGYTF. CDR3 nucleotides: TGTGCCAGCAGTTACGAAAACCGGGACCAGAGTGGCTACACCTTC.

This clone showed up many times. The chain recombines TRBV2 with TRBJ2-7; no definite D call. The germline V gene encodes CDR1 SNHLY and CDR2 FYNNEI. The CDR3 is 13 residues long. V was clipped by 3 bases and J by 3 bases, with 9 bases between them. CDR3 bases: TGTGCCAGCAGTGACCGCGCTAGCTACGAGCAGTACTTC. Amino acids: CASSDRASYEQYF.

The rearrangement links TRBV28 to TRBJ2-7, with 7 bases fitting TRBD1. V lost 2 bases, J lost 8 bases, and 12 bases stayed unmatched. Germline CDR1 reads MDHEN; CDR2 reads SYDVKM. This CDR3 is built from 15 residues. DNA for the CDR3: TGTGCCAGCAGTTTAGGCACGACAGGGCCTTCCAAGCAGTACTTC. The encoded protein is CASSLGTTGPSKQYF.

The CDR3 DNA is TGTGCCACCAGCCGTTCCGGGACAGGCTATGGCTACACCTTC. Residues: CATSRSGTGYGYTF. The chain recombines TRBV15 with TRBJ1-2; 8 bases are shared with TRBD1. The CDR3 consists of 14 residues. CDR1 is LNHNV, CDR2 YYDKDF, per germline (reference sequence). V trimming: 5 bases; J trimming: 4 bases; junction bases outside the gene matches: 6.

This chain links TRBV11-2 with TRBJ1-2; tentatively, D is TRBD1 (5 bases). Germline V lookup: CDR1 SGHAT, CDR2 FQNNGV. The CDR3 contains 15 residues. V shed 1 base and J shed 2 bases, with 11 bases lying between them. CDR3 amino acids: CASSLAPAGNYGYTF. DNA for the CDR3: TGTGCCAGCAGCTTAGCCCCCGCAGGGAACTATGGCTACACCTTC.

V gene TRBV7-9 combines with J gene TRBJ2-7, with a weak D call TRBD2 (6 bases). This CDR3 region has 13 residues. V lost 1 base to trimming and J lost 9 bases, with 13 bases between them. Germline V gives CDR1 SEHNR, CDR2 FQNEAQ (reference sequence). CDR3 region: CASSLGGTPWQYF. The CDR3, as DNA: TGTGCCAGCAGCTTAGGGGGGACTCCCTGGCAGTACTTC.

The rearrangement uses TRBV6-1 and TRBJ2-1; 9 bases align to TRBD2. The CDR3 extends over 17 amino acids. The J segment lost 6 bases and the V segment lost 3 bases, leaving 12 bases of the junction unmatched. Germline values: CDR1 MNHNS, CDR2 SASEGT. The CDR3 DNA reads TGTGCCAGCAGTGATAAGCCGCCGGGACTAGCCGGCAATGAGCAGTTCTTC. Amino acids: CASSDKPPGLAGNEQFF.

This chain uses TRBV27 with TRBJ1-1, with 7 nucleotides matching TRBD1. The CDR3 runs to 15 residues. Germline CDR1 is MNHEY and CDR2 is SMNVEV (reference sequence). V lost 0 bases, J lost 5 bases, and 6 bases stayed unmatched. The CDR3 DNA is TGTGCCAGCAGTTTATCGCCCAGGGGGGGGACTGAAGCTTTCTTT. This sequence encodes CASSLSPRGGTEAFF.